This T cell receptor beta chain is drawn from a study of blood T cell repertoires in COVID-19. TCRdb's copy holds only in-frame clones and misses some; the assay was immunoSEQ multiplex PCR. The sample yields roughly 250,000 clones, approximately 90% seen once. The CDR3 is 15 residues long. The germline V gene encodes CDR1 MGHRA and CDR2 YSYEKL. The germline V and J ends were trimmed by 0 bases and 0 bases, with 6 bases remaining between them. Assignment of participants to cohorts was predicated upon participant-reported clinical history. J is TRBJ2-4 and V is TRBV4-1; D gene unclear. This TCR came from a woman aged 40 to 49 with acute COVID-19. Sequencing input: PBMCs or T cells enriched from blood (not recorded which). The CDR3 DNA follows: TGCGCCAGCAGCCAAGAGGGCCTAGCCAAAAACATTCAGTACTTC. It encodes CASSQEGLAKNIQYF.